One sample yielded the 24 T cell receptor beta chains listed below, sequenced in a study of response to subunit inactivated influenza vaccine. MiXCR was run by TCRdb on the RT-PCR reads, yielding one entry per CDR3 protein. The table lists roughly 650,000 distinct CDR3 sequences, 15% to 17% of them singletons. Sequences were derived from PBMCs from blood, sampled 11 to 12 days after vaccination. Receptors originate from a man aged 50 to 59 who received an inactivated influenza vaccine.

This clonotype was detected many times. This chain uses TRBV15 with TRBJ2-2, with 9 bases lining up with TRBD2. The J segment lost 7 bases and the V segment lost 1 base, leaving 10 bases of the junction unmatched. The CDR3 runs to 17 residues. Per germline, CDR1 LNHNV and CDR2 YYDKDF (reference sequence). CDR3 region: CATSRALAGASGGELFF. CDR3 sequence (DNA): TGTGCCACCAGCAGAGCTTTAGCGGGAGCTTCTGGCGGGGAGCTGTTTTTT.

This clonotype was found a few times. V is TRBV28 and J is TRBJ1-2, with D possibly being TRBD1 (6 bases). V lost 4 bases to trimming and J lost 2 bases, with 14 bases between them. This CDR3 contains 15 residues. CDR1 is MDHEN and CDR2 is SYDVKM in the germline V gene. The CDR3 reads CASSSSGERNYGYTF. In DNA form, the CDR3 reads TGTGCCAGCAGTTCTTCAGGGGAACGGAACTATGGCTACACCTTC.

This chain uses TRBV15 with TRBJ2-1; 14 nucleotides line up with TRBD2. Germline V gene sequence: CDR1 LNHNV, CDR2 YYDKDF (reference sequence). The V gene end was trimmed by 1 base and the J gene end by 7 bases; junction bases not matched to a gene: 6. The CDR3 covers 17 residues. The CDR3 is CATSRVRGTSGSNEQFF. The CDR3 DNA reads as TGTGCCACCAGCAGAGTACGAGGGACTAGCGGGAGTAATGAGCAGTTCTTC.

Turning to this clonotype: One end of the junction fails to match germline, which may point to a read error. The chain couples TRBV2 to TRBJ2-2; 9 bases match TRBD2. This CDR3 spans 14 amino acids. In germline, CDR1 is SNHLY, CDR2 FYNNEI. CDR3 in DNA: TGTGCCAGTACCACTAGCGGGTACACCGGGGAGCTGTGTTTT. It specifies CASTTSGYTGELCF.

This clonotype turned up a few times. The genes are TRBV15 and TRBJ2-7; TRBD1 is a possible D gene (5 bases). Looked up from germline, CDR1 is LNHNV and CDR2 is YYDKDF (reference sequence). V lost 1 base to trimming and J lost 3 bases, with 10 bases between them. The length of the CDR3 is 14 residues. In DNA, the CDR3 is TGTGCCACCAGCAGAGCTCGCAGGGACTACGAGCAGTACTTC. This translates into CATSRARRDYEQYF.

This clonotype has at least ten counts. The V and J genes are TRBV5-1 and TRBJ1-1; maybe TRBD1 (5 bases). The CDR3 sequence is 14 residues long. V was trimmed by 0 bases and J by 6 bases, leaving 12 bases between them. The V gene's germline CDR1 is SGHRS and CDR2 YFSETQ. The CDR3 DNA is TGCGCCAGCAGCTTGGTGGGGGGTGAACCTGAAGCTTTCTTT. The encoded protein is CASSLVGGEPEAFF.

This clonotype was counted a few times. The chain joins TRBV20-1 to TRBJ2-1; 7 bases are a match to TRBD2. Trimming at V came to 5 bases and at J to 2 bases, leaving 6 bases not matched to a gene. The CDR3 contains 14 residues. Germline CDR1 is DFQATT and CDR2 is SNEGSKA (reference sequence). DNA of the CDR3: TGCAGTGCTGGGTTGGGGAGGGCCTACAATGAGCAGTTCTTC. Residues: CSAGLGRAYNEQFF.

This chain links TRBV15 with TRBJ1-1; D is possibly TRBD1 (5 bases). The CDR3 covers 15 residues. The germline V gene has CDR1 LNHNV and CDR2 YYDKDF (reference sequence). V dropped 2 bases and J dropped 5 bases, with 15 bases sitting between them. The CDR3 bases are TGTGCCACCAGCAGAACCGGGACCCGCCGGACTGAAGCTTTCTTT. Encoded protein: CATSRTGTRRTEAFF.

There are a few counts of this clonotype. The CDR3 DNA is TGTGCCAGCAGCTTGGAGAGAAGGAAGCAGTACTTC. It specifies CASSLERRKQYF. The J gene is TRBJ2-7, the V gene TRBV5-6; D remains unclear. There are 12 residues in the CDR3. V lost 0 bases to trimming and J lost 8 bases, with 9 bases between them. Germline V CDR1 and CDR2: SGHDT, YYEEEE.

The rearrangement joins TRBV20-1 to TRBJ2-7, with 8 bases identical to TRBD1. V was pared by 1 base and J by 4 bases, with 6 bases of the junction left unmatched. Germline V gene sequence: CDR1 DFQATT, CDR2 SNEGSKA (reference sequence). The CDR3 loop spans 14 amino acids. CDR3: CSARGRDRSYEQYF. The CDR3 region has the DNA TGCAGTGCTAGAGGAAGGGACAGGTCTTACGAGCAGTACTTC.

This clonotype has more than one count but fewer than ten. The CDR3 reads CASSLGGQGGYEQYF. DNA of the CDR3: TGTGCCAGCAGCTTAGGGGGACAGGGAGGGTACGAGCAGTACTTC. The rearrangement uses TRBV7-2 and TRBJ2-7; 9 bases match TRBD1. CDR1 is SGHTA, CDR2 FQGNSA, per germline. V shed 1 base and J 4 bases; nucleotides not matched to a gene: 5. The CDR3 is made up of 15 amino acids.

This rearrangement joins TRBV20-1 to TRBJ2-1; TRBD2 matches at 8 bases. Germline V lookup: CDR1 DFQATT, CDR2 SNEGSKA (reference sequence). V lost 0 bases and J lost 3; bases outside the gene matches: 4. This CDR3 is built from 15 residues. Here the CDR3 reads CSAREAGGIYNEQFF. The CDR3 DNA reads TGCAGTGCTAGAGAGGCGGGAGGAATCTACAATGAGCAGTTCTTC.

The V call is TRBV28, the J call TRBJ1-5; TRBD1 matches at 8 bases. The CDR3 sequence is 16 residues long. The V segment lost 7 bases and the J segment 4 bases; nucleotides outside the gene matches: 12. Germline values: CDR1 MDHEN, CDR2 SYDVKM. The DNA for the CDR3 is TGTGCCAGCAAAGTTAGGACAGGGAGGGGGAATCAGCCCCAGCATTTT. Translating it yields CASKVRTGRGNQPQHF.

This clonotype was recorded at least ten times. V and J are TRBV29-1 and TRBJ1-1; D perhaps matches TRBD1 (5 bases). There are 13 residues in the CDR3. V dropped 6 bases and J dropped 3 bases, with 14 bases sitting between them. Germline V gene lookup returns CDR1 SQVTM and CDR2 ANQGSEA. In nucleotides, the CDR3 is TGCAGCGTCGCAGGGATGGCAGACACTGAAGCTTTCTTT. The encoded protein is CSVAGMADTEAFF. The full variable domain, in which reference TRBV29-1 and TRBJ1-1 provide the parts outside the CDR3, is SAVISQKPSRDICQRGTSLTIQCQVDSQVTMMFWYRQQPGQSLTLIATANQGSEATYESGFVIDKFPISRPNLTFSTLTVSNMSPEDSSIYLCSVAGMADTEAFFGQGTRLTVV.

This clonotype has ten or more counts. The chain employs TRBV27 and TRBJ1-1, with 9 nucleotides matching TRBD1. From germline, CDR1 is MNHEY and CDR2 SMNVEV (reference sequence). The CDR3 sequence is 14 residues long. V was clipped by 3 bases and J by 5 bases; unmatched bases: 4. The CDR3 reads CASSLTGGSTEAFF. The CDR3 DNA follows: TGTGCCAGCAGTTTGACAGGGGGGAGTACTGAAGCTTTCTTT.

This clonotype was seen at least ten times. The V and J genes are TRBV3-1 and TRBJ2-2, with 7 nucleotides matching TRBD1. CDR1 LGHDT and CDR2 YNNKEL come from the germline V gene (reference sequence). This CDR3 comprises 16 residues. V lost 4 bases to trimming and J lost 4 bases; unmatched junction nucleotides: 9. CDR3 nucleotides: TGTGCCAGCAGCCCAAACCCAGGGGGTGGCACCGGGGAGCTGTTTTTT. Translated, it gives CASSPNPGGGTGELFF.

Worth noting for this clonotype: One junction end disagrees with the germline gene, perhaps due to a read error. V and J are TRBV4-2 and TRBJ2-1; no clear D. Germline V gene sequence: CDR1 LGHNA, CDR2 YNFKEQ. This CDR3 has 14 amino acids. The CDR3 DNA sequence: TGTGGCAGCAGCCAAGATACCCACTCTCAGGTGCAGTTCTTC. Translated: CGSSQDTHSQVQFF.

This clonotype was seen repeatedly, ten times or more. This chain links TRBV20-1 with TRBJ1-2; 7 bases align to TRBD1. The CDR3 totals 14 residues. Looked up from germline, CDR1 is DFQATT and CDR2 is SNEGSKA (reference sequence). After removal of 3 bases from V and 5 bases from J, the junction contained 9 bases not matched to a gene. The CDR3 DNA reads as TGCAGTGCTAGGGGAATACAGGGGAAATATGGCTACACCTTC. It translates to CSARGIQGKYGYTF.

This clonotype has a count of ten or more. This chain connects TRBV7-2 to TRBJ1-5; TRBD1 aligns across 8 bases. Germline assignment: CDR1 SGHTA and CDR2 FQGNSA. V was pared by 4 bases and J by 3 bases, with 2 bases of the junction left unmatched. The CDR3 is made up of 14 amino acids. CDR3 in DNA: TGTGCCAGCAGCTACCAGGGGGCCAATCAGCCCCAGCATTTT. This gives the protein CASSYQGANQPQHF. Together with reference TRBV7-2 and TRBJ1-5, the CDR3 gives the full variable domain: GAGVSQSPSNKVTEKGKDVELRCDPISGHTALYWYRQSLGQGLEFLIYFQGNSAPDKSGLPSDRFSAERTGGSVSTLTIQRTQQEDSAVYLCASSYQGANQPQHFGDGTRLSIL.

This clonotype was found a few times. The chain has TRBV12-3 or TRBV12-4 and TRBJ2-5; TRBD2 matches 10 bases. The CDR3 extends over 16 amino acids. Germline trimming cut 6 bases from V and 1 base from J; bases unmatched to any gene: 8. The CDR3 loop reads CASSPGERGGQETQYF. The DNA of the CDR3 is TGTGCCAGCAGCCCCGGGGAGCGGGGGGGCCAAGAGACCCAGTACTTC.

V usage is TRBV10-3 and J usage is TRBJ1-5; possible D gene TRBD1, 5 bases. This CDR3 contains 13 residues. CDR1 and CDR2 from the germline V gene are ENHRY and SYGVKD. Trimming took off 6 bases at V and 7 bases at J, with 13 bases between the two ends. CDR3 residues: CAIRSGGKQPQHF. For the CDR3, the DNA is TGTGCCATCAGGAGCGGGGGTAAGCAGCCCCAGCATTTT.

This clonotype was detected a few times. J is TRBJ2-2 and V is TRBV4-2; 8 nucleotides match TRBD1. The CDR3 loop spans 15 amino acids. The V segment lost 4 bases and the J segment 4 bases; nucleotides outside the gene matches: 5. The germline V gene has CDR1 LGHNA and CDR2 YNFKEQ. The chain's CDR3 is CASSPDRGPTGELFF. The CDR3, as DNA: TGTGCCAGCAGCCCCGACAGGGGACCCACCGGGGAGCTGTTTTTT.

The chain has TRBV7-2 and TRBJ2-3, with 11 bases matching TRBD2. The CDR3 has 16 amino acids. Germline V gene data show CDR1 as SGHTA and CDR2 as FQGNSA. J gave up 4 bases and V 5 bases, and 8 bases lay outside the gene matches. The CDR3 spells CASSPVAGGQADTQYF. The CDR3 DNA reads TGTGCCAGCAGCCCAGTAGCGGGGGGGCAGGCAGATACGCAGTATTTT.

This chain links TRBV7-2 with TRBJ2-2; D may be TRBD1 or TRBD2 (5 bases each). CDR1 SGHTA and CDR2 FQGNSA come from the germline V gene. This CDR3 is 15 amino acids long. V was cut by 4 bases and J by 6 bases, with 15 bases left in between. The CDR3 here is CASSSTGAGAGELFF. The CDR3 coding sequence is TGTGCCAGCAGCTCTACAGGTGCCGGGGCCGGGGAGCTGTTTTTT.